The rows below give T cell receptor beta chains drawn from one sample of a study of blood T cells in healthy people across ages. TCRdb redid the calling of the 5' RACE reads with MiXCR, one entry per CDR3 protein. The sample consists of approximately 690,000 distinct CDR3 sequences, around three fifths of them appearing once. The specimen was blood. Receptors were obtained from a man between 60 and 75 years old in good health. Both conserved end residues are part of each CDR3. Fields, in order: J gene, D gene, V gene, clone size, CDR3 protein, CDR3 DNA. A D gene is named only where the DNA matches it firmly. Expanded clones get a size class; other rows say once, few or many, or leave the size out.

TRBJ1-2,-,TRBV6-5,few,CASKPGQYYGYTF,TGTGCCAGCAAACCGGGACAATACTATGGCTACACCTTC
TRBJ2-5,TRBD1,TRBV6-2/TRBV6-3,-,CASRSTGVGETQYF,TGTGCCAGCAGGTCCACAGGGGTGGGGGAGACCCAGTACTTC
TRBJ2-7,-,TRBV11-2,-,CASSLDARTYEQYF,TGTGCCAGCAGCTTAGACGCCCGAACCTACGAGCAGTACTTC
TRBJ2-3,-,TRBV6-5,-,CASSLTPDRSTQYF,TGTGCCAGCAGTCTCACGCCCGACCGCTCCACGCAGTATTTT
TRBJ2-5,TRBD1,TRBV7-9,-,CASSPGTGGAETQYF,TGTGCCAGCAGCCCCGGGACAGGGGGCGCAGAGACCCAGTACTTC
TRBJ2-5,-,TRBV7-2,-,CASSSVGGQETQYF,TGTGCCAGCAGCTCGGTGGGGGGACAAGAGACCCAGTACTTC
TRBJ2-5,TRBD2,TRBV12-3/TRBV12-4,once,CASRASGGVRGTQYF,TGTGCCAGCAGGGCTAGCGGGGGGGTTAGAGGGACCCAGTACTTC
TRBJ1-1,TRBD1,TRBV5-1,-,CASSLEDRVMNTEAFF,TGCGCCAGCAGCTTGGAGGACAGGGTTATGAACACTGAAGCTTTCTTT
TRBJ1-2,-,TRBV4-1,few,CASSQDTGEDYGYTF,TGCGCCAGCAGCCAAGATACCGGGGAGGACTATGGCTACACCTTC
TRBJ2-7,TRBD1,TRBV27,-,CASSPLQGVNEQYF,TGTGCCAGCAGTCCGTTACAGGGGGTAAATGAGCAGTACTTC
TRBJ1-1,-,TRBV5-1,-,CASSGVSMNTEAFF,TGCGCCAGCAGCGGGGTTTCGATGAACACTGAAGCTTTCTTT
TRBJ2-4,TRBD2,TRBV12-3/TRBV12-4,-,CASSPLAGLAKNIQYF,TGTGCCAGCAGCCCCCTAGCGGGGTTAGCCAAAAACATTCAGTACTTC
TRBJ2-7,TRBD2,TRBV4-1,medium-sized,CASSHILAGLYEQYF,TGCGCCAGCAGCCACATCCTAGCGGGGCTCTACGAGCAGTACTTC
TRBJ2-1,-,TRBV5-1,few,CASSLTPGHSQFF,TGCGCCAGCAGCTTAACCCCGGGACATTCCCAGTTCTTC
TRBJ2-3,-,TRBV12-3/TRBV12-4,-,CASSGAAAVSTDTQYF,TGTGCCAGCAGTGGGGCAGCGGCGGTAAGCACAGATACGCAGTATTTT
TRBJ1-4,TRBD1,TRBV27,-,CASSSSGGWGEKLFF,TGTGCCAGCAGTAGCTCAGGGGGCTGGGGTGAAAAACTGTTTTTT
TRBJ1-2,-,TRBV28,once,CASSPTPRFRGPGGYTF,TGTGCCAGCAGTCCGACACCCCGATTCCGAGGGCCAGGGGGCTACACCTTC
TRBJ1-4,TRBD1,TRBV2,-,CASSQDRASNEKLFF,TGTGCCAGCAGTCAAGACAGGGCAAGTAATGAAAAACTGTTTTTT
TRBJ2-5,-,TRBV7-8,many,CASANGGQTTLQETQYF,TGTGCCAGCGCCAACGGGGGGCAGACTACCCTCCAAGAGACCCAGTACTTC
TRBJ1-1,-,TRBV11-2,once,CASSQDGRGNTEAFF,TGTGCCAGCAGTCAGGACGGGAGGGGAAACACTGAAGCTTTCTTT
TRBJ2-1,-,TRBV5-5,once,CASSVAAAYNEQFF,TGTGCCAGCAGCGTGGCGGCAGCCTACAATGAGCAGTTCTTC
TRBJ1-3,-,TRBV5-1,-,CASSLTVGSGRDGNTIYF,TGCGCCAGCAGCTTAACAGTTGGATCCGGTCGAGATGGAAACACCATATATTTT
TRBJ2-1,TRBD2,TRBV6-6,-,CASRPTSGGQNEQFF,TGTGCCAGCAGACCAACTAGCGGGGGCCAGAATGAGCAGTTCTTC
TRBJ2-7,TRBD2,TRBV4-2,many,CASSQEASGGRSSYEQYF,TGTGCCAGCAGCCAAGAAGCTAGCGGGGGCCGGAGCTCCTACGAGCAGTACTTC
TRBJ1-5,-,TRBV6-5,-,CASGQPYSNQPQHF,TGTGCCTCCGGGCAACCCTATAGCAATCAGCCCCAGCATTTT
TRBJ2-6,TRBD1,TRBV6-1,-,CASSLGQGGSGANVLTF,TGTGCCAGCAGCCTCGGACAGGGCGGCTCTGGGGCCAACGTCCTGACTTTC
TRBJ1-4,-,TRBV4-1,-,CASSQDVPGAGKLFF,TGCGCCAGCAGCCAAGATGTCCCGGGTGCGGGAAAACTGTTTTTT
TRBJ2-7,TRBD1,TRBV7-9,few,CASSFPGTASYEQYF,TGTGCCAGCAGCTTCCCCGGGACAGCCTCCTACGAGCAGTACTTC
TRBJ2-2,-,TRBV18,few,CASSPVQPTGELFF,TGTGCCAGCTCACCTGTCCAGCCCACCGGGGAGCTGTTTTTT
TRBJ2-7,-,TRBV3-1,once,CASSQDYRYEQYF,TGTGCCAGCAGCCAAGATTACAGATACGAGCAGTACTTC
TRBJ2-3,TRBD1,TRBV29-1,-,CSVGQGGWNEHYF,TGCAGCGTGGGACAGGGGGGGTGGAATGAGCATTATTTT
TRBJ1-4,TRBD1,TRBV6-6,-,CASSPGQVNEKLFF,TGTGCCAGCAGCCCGGGACAGGTTAATGAAAAACTGTTTTTT
TRBJ2-4,TRBD1,TRBV3-1,-,CASSPTGSSNIQYF,TGTGCCAGCAGCCCGACAGGGAGTAGCAACATTCAGTACTTC
TRBJ1-3,-,TRBV3-1,-,CASSQEQAQPNTIYF,TGTGCCAGCAGCCAAGAACAGGCCCAACCAAACACCATATATTTT
TRBJ2-7,TRBD1,TRBV20-1,-,CSAAKPGQDETRYF,TGCAGTGCTGCAAAGCCGGGACAGGATGAGACCCGGTACTTC
TRBJ2-5,TRBD1,TRBV5-1,few,CASSFNPTGSGETQYF,TGCGCCAGCAGCTTCAATCCGACAGGGTCGGGGGAGACCCAGTACTTC
TRBJ2-3,-,TRBV10-1,-,CASRGAGTQYF,TGCGCCAGCAGGGGGGCAGGGACGCAGTATTTT
TRBJ1-2,-,TRBV6-5,-,CASSPHALGGNYGYTF,TGTGCCAGCAGCCCCCACGCCTTGGGAGGGAACTATGGCTACACCTTC
TRBJ2-1,TRBD2,TRBV5-1,-,CASSSLPPTSVFDNEQFF,TGCGCCAGCAGCTCCTTACCCCCGACTAGCGTCTTCGACAATGAGCAGTTCTTC
TRBJ1-2,-,TRBV5-1,-,CASSVAAVDYGYTF,TGCGCCAGCAGCGTGGCGGCAGTCGACTATGGCTACACCTTC
TRBJ1-2,TRBD1,TRBV28,few,CATSDRVTASGYTF,TGTGCCACATCGGACAGGGTAACGGCATCAGGCTACACCTTC
TRBJ1-4,-,TRBV14,-,CASSPLTAEGEKLFF,TGTGCCAGCAGCCCCCTGACAGCGGAAGGTGAAAAACTGTTTTTT
TRBJ2-5,-,TRBV7-8,-,CTSSLEWGQETQYF,TGTACCAGCAGCCTAGAGTGGGGACAAGAGACCCAGTACTTC
TRBJ2-1,TRBD2,TRBV12-3/TRBV12-4,few,CASSSPSGGHNEQFF,TGTGCCAGCAGTTCGCCTAGCGGGGGACACAATGAGCAGTTCTTC
TRBJ1-6,TRBD1,TRBV7-2,many,CASGEGQGYNSPLHF,TGTGCCAGCGGCGAGGGACAGGGCTATAATTCACCCCTCCACTTT